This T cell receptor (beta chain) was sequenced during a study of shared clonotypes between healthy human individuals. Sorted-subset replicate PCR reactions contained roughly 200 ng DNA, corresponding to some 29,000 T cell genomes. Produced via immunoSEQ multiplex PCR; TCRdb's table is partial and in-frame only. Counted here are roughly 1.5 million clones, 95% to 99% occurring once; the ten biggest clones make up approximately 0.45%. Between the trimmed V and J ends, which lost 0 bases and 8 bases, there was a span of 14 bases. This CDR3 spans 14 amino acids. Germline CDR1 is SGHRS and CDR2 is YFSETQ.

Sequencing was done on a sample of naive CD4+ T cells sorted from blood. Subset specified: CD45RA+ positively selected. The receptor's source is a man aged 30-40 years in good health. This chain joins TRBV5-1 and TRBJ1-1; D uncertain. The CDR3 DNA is TGCGCCAGCAGCTTGGGGCAGGAGCCTTGGGAAGCTTTCTTT. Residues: CASSLGQEPWEAFF.